This entry lists 32 T cell receptor beta chains sequenced from one sample in a study of T cell responses to AZD1222 COVID-19 vaccine (dated by TCRdb to 2020 to 2022). Libraries came from the immunoSEQ multiplex PCR assay. The table comes from immuneACCESS by way of TCRdb, which keeps in-frame sequences with V and J called. Part of the clones is missing from these tables; in studies checked, under half for an unresolved V gene and the rest for unknown reasons. This sample holds about 140,000 clones; roughly 92% were observed only once. The ten largest account for over 1.5% of the sample. The sample's time point, from its label and the paper: baseline before first vaccination. The sample in question was peripheral blood, obtained on day 0 of AZD1222 vaccination. The receptors derive from an adult in good health.

The chain has TRBV7-2 and TRBJ2-5; no clear D gene. Germline values: CDR1 SGHTA, CDR2 FQGNSA. The ends were cut back, 1 base at V and 3 bases at J, with 6 bases in the middle. The CDR3 is made up of 13 amino acids. CDR3 in amino acids: CASSLGPKETQYF. CDR3 coding DNA: TGTGCCAGCAGCTTAGGCCCCAAAGAGACCCAGTACTTC.

The rearrangement joins TRBV5-1 to TRBJ2-5; TRBD2 aligns across 11 bases. The CDR3 sequence is 16 residues long. CDR1 is SGHRS, CDR2 YFSETQ, per germline. The junction had 7 bases not matched to a gene; V was cut back by 4 bases and J by 2 bases. The CDR3 DNA follows: TGCGCCAGCAGCCAGGGACTAGCGGCACTACAAGAGACCCAGTACTTC. This gives the protein CASSQGLAALQETQYF.

V is TRBV7-3 and J is TRBJ2-5; TRBD1 aligns across 12 bases. The CDR3 extends over 15 amino acids. The V gene end was trimmed by 5 bases and the J gene end by 5 bases; junction bases not matched to a gene: 6. Germline CDR1 reads SGHTA; CDR2 reads FQGTGA. CDR3 in amino acids: CASSAGTGGPETQYF. The CDR3 region has the DNA TGTGCCAGCAGCGCCGGGACAGGGGGCCCGGAGACCCAGTACTTC.

J is TRBJ1-1 and V is TRBV15; D not certain. This CDR3 contains 12 residues. V gave up 3 bases and J gave up 2 bases, with 4 bases separating them. From germline, CDR1 is LNHNV and CDR2 YYDKDF (reference sequence). CDR3 in amino acids: CATSRDNTEAFF. Written as DNA, the CDR3 is TGTGCCACCAGCAGGGATAACACTGAAGCTTTCTTT.

The chain couples TRBV25-1 to TRBJ1-1; weak D call: TRBD1 (5 bases). The CDR3 loop spans 18 amino acids. The germline V gene encodes CDR1 MGHDK and CDR2 SYGVNS. The germline V and J ends were trimmed by 5 bases and 5 bases, with 27 bases remaining between them. CDR3 bases: TGTGCCAGCAGTAACCATGCACCCGGGACCCCCCTAAGAACTGAAGCTTTCTTT. This gives the protein CASSNHAPGTPLRTEAFF. Full variable domain (outside the CDR3, taken from reference TRBV25-1 and TRBJ1-1): EADIYQTPRYLVIGTGKKITLECSQTMGHDKMYWYQQDPGMELHLIHYSYGVNSTEKGDLSSESTVSRIRTEHFPLTLESARPSHTSQYLCASSNHAPGTPLRTEAFFGQGTRLTVV.

The V and J genes are TRBV4-1 and TRBJ1-1; D gene ambiguous. This CDR3 contains 13 residues. V was trimmed by 0 bases and J by 8 bases, leaving 10 bases between them. CDR1 is MGHRA and CDR2 is YSYEKL in the germline V gene. As DNA, the CDR3 is TGCGCCAGCAGCCAAGAGACCGGCAGGGAAGCTTTCTTT. This codes for CASSQETGREAFF.

This chain uses TRBV19 with TRBJ2-6; D is undetermined. Germline CDR1 LNHDA, CDR2 SQIVND (reference sequence). CDR3 length: 15 amino acids. V lost 0 bases and J 0 bases, leaving 3 bases between the germline ends. As DNA, the CDR3 is TGTGCCAGTAGTATAGAAGTCTCTGGGGCCAACGTCCTGACTTTC. Encoded protein: CASSIEVSGANVLTF.

J is TRBJ2-5 and V is TRBV28; maybe TRBD2 (7 bases). Germline CDR1 and CDR2: MDHEN and SYDVKM. V was clipped by 8 bases and J by 4 bases, with 14 bases between them. CDR3 size: 13 residues. CDR3 coding DNA: TGTGCCAGCTCCCTTGGGGGGGCAGAGACCCAGTACTTC. This sequence encodes CASSLGGAETQYF.

The chain links TRBV10-3 to TRBJ2-1; 7 nucleotides line up with TRBD2. The germline V gene has CDR1 ENHRY and CDR2 SYGVKD. This CDR3 comprises 14 residues. V lost 5 bases and J lost 1; bases outside the gene matches: 2. The chain's CDR3 is CAISSGISYNEQFF. The DNA for the CDR3 is TGTGCCATCAGTAGCGGGATTTCCTACAATGAGCAGTTCTTC.

In this sample, this clone turned up once. This rearrangement joins TRBV19 to TRBJ1-1; no reliable D call. V dropped 3 bases and J dropped 0 bases, with 11 bases sitting between them. In germline, CDR1 is LNHDA, CDR2 SQIVND (reference sequence). The CDR3 loop spans 15 amino acids. In nucleotides, the CDR3 is TGTGCCAGTAGTATTCCCACAGCCATGAACACTGAAGCTTTCTTT. Translation: CASSIPTAMNTEAFF.

This clone was seen only once. This chain connects TRBV30 to TRBJ2-5; 11 bases are a match to TRBD2. The CDR3 runs to 15 residues. Germline-derived CDR1 and CDR2 are GTSNPN and SVGIG (reference sequence). V shed 4 bases, J shed 5 bases, and the junction held 9 bases outside the gene matches. CDR3 sequence: CAWTSGLAGSETQYF. In DNA form, the CDR3 reads TGTGCCTGGACCTCCGGACTAGCGGGCAGTGAGACCCAGTACTTC.

This chain uses TRBV18 with TRBJ2-1; D possibly corresponds to TRBD1 (6 bases). The CDR3 totals 17 residues. CDR1 and CDR2 (germline): KGHSH, LQKENI. Trimming removed 6 bases at V and 0 bases at J, with 18 bases between. The CDR3: CASSNRGQRSSYNEQFF. The DNA for the CDR3 is TGTGCCAGCTCCAACCGAGGACAGAGAAGCTCCTACAATGAGCAGTTCTTC.

The chain employs TRBV29-1 and TRBJ1-1; the D is unclear. The CDR3 consists of 12 residues. CDR1 and CDR2 (germline): SQVTM, ANQGSEA. V shed 4 bases and J shed 0 bases, with 6 bases lying between them. The CDR3 here is CSVGSMNTEAFF. As DNA, the CDR3 is TGCAGCGTTGGCAGCATGAACACTGAAGCTTTCTTT.

V and J are TRBV5-1 and TRBJ2-2, with 12 bases fitting TRBD1. V lost 2 bases and J lost 6; bases outside the gene matches: 8. The CDR3 is 17 amino acids. CDR1 SGHRS and CDR2 YFSETQ come from the germline V gene. This CDR3 reads CASSLKYRDRGPGELFF. The DNA for the CDR3 is TGCGCCAGCAGCTTAAAATATCGGGACAGGGGGCCCGGGGAGCTGTTTTTT.

The chain uses TRBV10-2 and TRBJ1-4, with TRBD1 matching 8 bases. After removal of 4 bases from V and 7 bases from J, the junction contained 5 bases not matched to a gene. This CDR3 contains 14 residues. Germline V gene sequence: CDR1 WSHSY, CDR2 SAAADI. CDR3 nucleotide sequence: TGCGCCAGCAGTGGGTGGACAGGGAGTGAAAAACTGTTTTTT. Translation: CASSGWTGSEKLFF.

The V gene is TRBV12-5, the J gene TRBJ1-2; weak D call: TRBD1 (6 bases). V was cut by 5 bases and J by 2 bases, with 15 bases left in between. In germline, CDR1 is LGHNT, CDR2 FRNRAP. This CDR3 is 15 amino acids long. CDR3: CASGLYRDTNYGYTF. In DNA, the CDR3 is TGTGCTAGTGGTCTGTACCGGGACACAAACTATGGCTACACCTTC.

The rearrangement uses TRBV6-1 and TRBJ1-5; 11 nucleotides line up with TRBD1. The trim removed 3 bases at V and 5 bases at J, leaving 6 bases unmatched. The CDR3 contains 16 residues. The V gene's germline CDR1 is MNHNS and CDR2 SASEGT. CDR3: CASSEDRGRIYQPQHF. Here the CDR3 DNA reads TGTGCCAGCAGTGAGGACAGGGGGCGCATATATCAGCCCCAGCATTTT.

J is TRBJ2-7 and V is TRBV19; 10 positions match TRBD2. The CDR3 totals 15 residues. Unmatched junction bases numbered 6, after V lost 4 bases and J lost 3 bases. Per germline, CDR1 LNHDA and CDR2 SQIVND (reference sequence). CDR3 in DNA: TGTGCCAGTAGTACAGGACTAGCGGCCCACTACGAGCAGTACTTC. The encoded protein is CASSTGLAAHYEQYF. Based on the CDR3 plus reference TRBV19 and TRBJ2-7, the full variable domain is DGGITQSPKYLFRKEGQNVTLSCEQNLNHDAMYWYRQDPGQGLRLIYYSQIVNDFQKGDIAEGYSVSREKKESFPLTVTSAQKNPTAFYLCASSTGLAAHYEQYFGPGTRLTVT.

As for this clone: One junction end does not reproduce the germline sequence, and a read error may be involved. The chain is built from TRBV7-9 and TRBJ2-4; D is perhaps TRBD2 (5 bases). The CDR3 covers 12 residues. Germline loops: CDR1 SEHNR, CDR2 FQNEAQ (reference sequence). CDR3 bases: TGTGCCAGCAGCTCCCCCTCGGGGTTGAGAGACTTC. It yields the protein CASSSPSGLRDF.

As regards this clone: This specimen includes other DNA sequences encoding the same CDR3. CDR3 loop: CASSLRPGGDQPQHF. In DNA form, the CDR3 reads TGTGCCAGCAGTTTAAGGCCCGGAGGGGATCAGCCCCAGCATTTT. This chain links TRBV27 with TRBJ1-5; possibly TRBD1 for D (5 bases). The germline V and J ends were trimmed by 2 bases and 5 bases, with 13 bases remaining between them. CDR1 and CDR2 (germline): MNHEY, SMNVEV (reference sequence). The CDR3 consists of 15 residues.

V is TRBV28 and J is TRBJ1-1; the D gene is possibly TRBD1 (6 bases). V shed 1 base and J shed 1 base, with 10 bases lying between them. Germline CDR1 reads MDHEN; CDR2 reads SYDVKM. CDR3 length: 15 amino acids. CDR3 bases: TGTGCCAGCAGTTTATTTTCGGGGGCGAACACTGAAGCTTTCTTT. It is translated as CASSLFSGANTEAFF.

The V and J genes are TRBV4-1 and TRBJ1-3; D is unclear. Trimming took 2 bases from V and 0 from J, leaving 11 bases between them. The CDR3 has 16 residues. Germline CDR1 and CDR2: MGHRA and YSYEKL. The CDR3 reads CASSQLKGSSGNTIYF. CDR3 sequence (DNA): TGCGCCAGCAGCCAACTGAAAGGGAGCTCTGGAAACACCATATATTTT.

The rearrangement links TRBV24-1 to TRBJ2-3; D gene unclear. Trimming took 0 bases from V and 0 from J, leaving 9 bases between them. The CDR3 loop spans 16 amino acids. Looked up from germline, CDR1 is KGHDR and CDR2 is SFDVKD. DNA for the CDR3: TGTGCCACCAGTGATTTGCAGGCAGGCAGCACAGATACGCAGTATTTT. It yields the protein CATSDLQAGSTDTQYF.

The chain links TRBV5-5 to TRBJ1-2; no clear D. Per germline, CDR1 SGHKS and CDR2 YYEKEE (reference sequence). The CDR3 runs to 15 residues. Trimming cost V 0 bases and J 5 bases, with 14 bases left between them. CDR3 sequence (DNA): TGTGCCAGCAGCTTGGAGGACCGTATTTGGTATGGCTACACCTTC. This translates into CASSLEDRIWYGYTF.

This clone was picked up a small number of times. CDR3 sequence (DNA): TGCAGTGCTAGTCCTACCCCGTGGGGATTCTCAGGCTATGGCTACACCTTC. Translation gives CSASPTPWGFSGYGYTF. The V gene is TRBV20-1, the J gene TRBJ1-2; D remains ambiguous. CDR3 size: 17 residues. In germline, CDR1 is DFQATT, CDR2 SNEGSKA (reference sequence). V was cut by 3 bases and J by 4 bases, with 24 bases left in between.

The rearrangement joins TRBV2 to TRBJ2-1; no clear D. CDR3 length: 13 amino acids. Germline V gene lookup returns CDR1 SNHLY and CDR2 FYNNEI. The V and J ends lost 6 bases and 9 bases respectively, with 15 bases between them. The CDR3 sequence is CASSSLRWPEQFF. The CDR3 coding sequence is TGTGCCAGCAGCTCCTTACGGTGGCCTGAGCAGTTCTTC.

This chain connects TRBV6-5 to TRBJ2-5; maybe TRBD1 (6 bases). V lost 5 bases, J lost 3 bases, and 16 bases lay in between. Germline V lookup: CDR1 MNHEY, CDR2 SVGAGI. CDR3 length: 15 residues. The CDR3 bases are TGTGCCAGCAGTAACCTTGGTGCAGGGGAAGAGACCCAGTACTTC. Its protein is CASSNLGAGEETQYF.

V usage is TRBV19 and J usage is TRBJ2-3, with D perhaps matching TRBD2 (7 bases). CDR3 length: 15 amino acids. With 5 bases removed from V and 4 bases from J, the gap between germline ends came to 16 bases. CDR1 is LNHDA and CDR2 is SQIVND in the germline V gene (reference sequence). Here the CDR3 DNA reads TGTGCCAGTAGTTGGGGGACGGGGGGCCCAGATACGCAGTATTTT. Its protein product is CASSWGTGGPDTQYF.

The chain recombines TRBV29-1 with TRBJ2-1, with TRBD2 matching over 7 bases. The V gene's germline CDR1 is SQVTM and CDR2 ANQGSEA. The junction had 5 bases not matched to a gene; V was cut back by 1 base and J by 5 bases. The CDR3 contains 14 residues. The DNA of the CDR3 is TGCAGCGTTGAAGGGGCGGGAGTCCACAATGAGCAGTTCTTC. Encoded protein: CSVEGAGVHNEQFF.

V usage is TRBV7-2 and J usage is TRBJ1-2; D may be TRBD1 (6 bases). The CDR3 covers 15 residues. V shed 1 base and J shed 2 bases, with 11 bases lying between them. Germline V lookup: CDR1 SGHTA, CDR2 FQGNSA. CDR3 DNA: TGTGCCAGCAGCTTAGACCTGGGGGCGAACTATGGCTACACCTTC. Its translation: CASSLDLGANYGYTF. Full variable domain (rest looked up from reference TRBV7-2 and TRBJ1-2): GAGVSQSPSNKVTEKGKDVELRCDPISGHTALYWYRQSLGQGLEFLIYFQGNSAPDKSGLPSDRFSAERTGGSVSTLTIQRTQQEDSAVYLCASSLDLGANYGYTFGSGTRLTVV.

As DNA, the CDR3 is TGCGCCAGCAGCCACACAGGGTCTTGGAAAAACATTCAGTACTTC. Translating it yields CASSHTGSWKNIQYF. The gene calls are TRBV4-1 and TRBJ2-4, with a weak D call TRBD1 (6 bases). The CDR3 runs to 15 residues. Germline V CDR1 and CDR2: MGHRA, YSYEKL. Between the trimmed V and J ends, which lost 3 bases and 4 bases, there was a span of 13 bases.

The rearrangement uses TRBV4-1 and TRBJ2-1, with 7 nucleotides matching TRBD1. The germline V gene has CDR1 MGHRA and CDR2 YSYEKL. J gave up 8 bases and V 2 bases, and 6 bases lay outside the gene matches. There are 14 residues in the CDR3. The CDR3 nucleotides read TGCGCCAGCAGCCAAATAGGGACAGAGGATGAGCAGTTCTTC. Protein: CASSQIGTEDEQFF.